These 2 T cell receptor beta chains share one sample of origin, sequenced in a study of graft-versus-host responses after intestinal transplantation. Antigens of these TCRs are unknown. The protocol was immunoSEQ multiplex PCR, while the TCRdb copy is restricted to in-frame clones and leaves out a portion. The profile shows about 84,000 clones, around 90% of them singletons. Material: unstimulated CD4+ T cells sorted from spleen or lymph node cells, obtained before transplant. These TCRs come from a human donor who was the organ donor for an intestinal transplant.

In DNA, the CDR3 is TGTGCCAGCAGCCTTGAAAGACTAGCGAGCAATGAGCAGTTCTTC. It translates to CASSLERLASNEQFF. V usage is TRBV11-2 and J usage is TRBJ2-1, with 8 positions matching TRBD2. Unmatched junction bases numbered 9, after V lost 5 bases and J lost 6 bases. Germline CDR1 and CDR2: SGHAT and FQNNGV. This CDR3 contains 15 residues.

The genes are TRBV6-6 and TRBJ1-4, with a possible D match to TRBD1 (6 bases). The CDR3 spans 14 residues. Trimming stripped 6 bases from V and 6 bases from J, with 14 bases between. From germline, CDR1 is MNHNY and CDR2 SVGAGI (reference sequence). CDR3 nucleotide sequence: TGTGCCAGCAGCCGGGACATCAGGGATGAAAAACTGTTTTTT. Residues: CASSRDIRDEKLFF.